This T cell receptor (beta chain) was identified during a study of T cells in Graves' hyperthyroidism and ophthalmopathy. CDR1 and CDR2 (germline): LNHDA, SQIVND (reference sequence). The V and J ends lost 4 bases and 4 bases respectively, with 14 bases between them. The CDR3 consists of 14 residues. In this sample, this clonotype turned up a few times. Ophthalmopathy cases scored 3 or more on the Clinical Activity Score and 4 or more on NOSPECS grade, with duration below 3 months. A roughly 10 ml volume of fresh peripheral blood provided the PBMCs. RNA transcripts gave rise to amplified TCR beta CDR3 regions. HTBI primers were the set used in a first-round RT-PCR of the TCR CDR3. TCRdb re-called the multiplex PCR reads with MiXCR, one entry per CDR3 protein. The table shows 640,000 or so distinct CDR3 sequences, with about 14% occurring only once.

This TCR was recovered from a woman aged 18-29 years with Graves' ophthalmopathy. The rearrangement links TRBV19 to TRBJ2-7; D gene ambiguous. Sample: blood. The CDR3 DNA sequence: TGTGCCAGTAGTACAGTATACCTGGGGTACGAGCAGTACTTC. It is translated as CASSTVYLGYEQYF.